These 15 T cell receptor beta chains came from one sample sequenced in a study of OX40 agonist ivuxolimab in advanced cancers. Generated by immunoSEQ multiplex PCR, the TCRdb table keeps only in-frame clones and is missing some. The sample lists 50,000 or so clones, about 81% occurring once. Sequencing used CD4+ or CD8+ T cells sorted from blood, obtained in a trial of the OX40 agonist ivuxolimab. The receptors shown here come from an adult with an advanced solid tumor such as melanoma, head and neck, liver or kidney cancer.

The chain has TRBV5-6 and TRBJ1-5, with 7 bases matching TRBD1. Trimming at V came to 6 bases and at J to 5 bases, leaving 11 bases not matched to a gene. Germline-derived CDR1 and CDR2 are SGHDT and YYEEEE. This CDR3 region has 15 residues. Here the CDR3 reads CASNRGQDRYQPQHF. The DNA of the CDR3 is TGTGCCAGCAACCGAGGACAGGACCGCTATCAGCCCCAGCATTTT.

The chain carries TRBV7-6 and TRBJ1-1, with D perhaps matching TRBD1 (5 bases). Germline V gene lookup returns CDR1 SGHVS and CDR2 FNYEAQ. This CDR3 is built from 13 residues. The V end was cut by 6 bases, the J end by 1 base, with 9 bases between. For the CDR3, the DNA is TGTGCCAGCAGATTGGGACCGAACACTGAAGCTTTCTTT. Protein sequence: CASRLGPNTEAFF. The full variable domain, in which reference TRBV7-6 and TRBJ1-1 provide the parts outside the CDR3, is GAGVSQSPRYKVTKRGQDVALRCDPISGHVSLYWYRQALGQGPEFLTYFNYEAQQDKSGLPNDRFSAERPEGSISTLTIQRTEQRDSAMYRCASRLGPNTEAFFGQGTRLTVV.

The chain carries TRBV6-5 and TRBJ2-7; 9 bases are shared with TRBD1. Trimming removed 4 bases from V and 1 base from J; junction bases left unmatched: 5. The length of the CDR3 is 15 residues. Germline assignment: CDR1 MNHEY and CDR2 SVGAGI. CDR3 sequence: CASSSGTGHSYEQYF. The CDR3 DNA reads as TGTGCCAGCAGTTCCGGGACAGGGCATTCCTACGAGCAGTACTTC.

The chain couples TRBV18 to TRBJ1-6; 8 nucleotides match TRBD1. CDR1 and CDR2 (germline): KGHSH, LQKENI. CDR3 length equals 14 residues. The trim removed 1 base at V and 10 bases at J, leaving 3 bases unmatched. The CDR3 is CASSPRQGNSPLHF. The CDR3 nucleotides read TGTGCCAGCTCACCACGACAGGGGAACTCACCCCTCCACTTT.

The V gene is TRBV28, the J gene TRBJ1-6; TRBD1 matches at 7 bases. Germline V CDR1 and CDR2: MDHEN, SYDVKM. Trimming removed 5 bases from V and 9 bases from J; junction bases left unmatched: 7. The length of the CDR3 is 14 residues. CDR3 residues: CASSPTGRPSPLHF. In DNA, the CDR3 is TGTGCCAGCAGTCCGACAGGGAGGCCTTCACCCCTCCACTTT.

This chain connects TRBV7-2 to TRBJ2-3, with D possibly being TRBD1 (5 bases). Deletions cut 0 bases from V and 2 bases from J, with 6 bases between. From germline, CDR1 is SGHTA and CDR2 FQGNSA. CDR3 size: 14 residues. The CDR3 DNA reads TGTGCCAGCAGCTTAGCGGGGCACACAGATACGCAGTATTTT. As protein: CASSLAGHTDTQYF. The entire variable domain, with the rest obtained from reference TRBV7-2 and TRBJ2-3, is as follows: GAGVSQSPSNKVTEKGKDVELRCDPISGHTALYWYRQSLGQGLEFLIYFQGNSAPDKSGLPSDRFSAERTGGSVSTLTIQRTQQEDSAVYLCASSLAGHTDTQYFGPGTRLTVL.

With regard to this clone: The germline gene is not matched at one end of the junction; a read error may be the cause. The chain is built from TRBV18 and TRBJ2-7; D may be TRBD1 or TRBD2 (5 bases each). From germline, CDR1 is KGHSH and CDR2 LQKENI. The CDR3 has 13 residues. The CDR3 sequence is CASSRDGAYEQCF. The CDR3 DNA reads TGTGCCAGCTCACGGGACGGTGCCTACGAGCAGTGCTTC. Using reference TRBV18 and TRBJ2-7 for the parts outside the CDR3, the full variable domain is NAGVMQNPRHLVRRRGQEARLRCSPMKGHSHVYWYRQLPEEGLKFMVYLQKENIIDESGMPKERFSAEFPKEGPSILRIQQVVRGDSAAYFCASSRDGAYEQCFGPGTRLTVT.

This clone was observed a handful of times. The chain uses TRBV11-3 and TRBJ2-3; no clear D. There are 13 residues in the CDR3. With 2 bases removed from V and 6 bases from J, the gap between germline ends came to 9 bases. Per the germline V gene, CDR1 is SGHNT and CDR2 is YENEEA. CDR3 bases: TGTGCCAGCAGCTTAAGCCCCGGGGATACGCAGTATTTT. This encodes CASSLSPGDTQYF.

This clone appeared once. The genes are TRBV11-2 and TRBJ1-4; 9 bases agree with TRBD1. This CDR3 spans 16 amino acids. Germline V gene lookup returns CDR1 SGHAT and CDR2 FQNNGV. After removal of 4 bases from V and 7 bases from J, the junction contained 10 bases not matched to a gene. CDR3 nucleotide sequence: TGTGCCAGCAGCTCACCGGGACAGGGACGGACTGAAAAACTGTTTTTT. Translating it yields CASSSPGQGRTEKLFF.

The chain joins TRBV2 to TRBJ2-7; TRBD2 matches at 9 bases. Per the germline V gene, CDR1 is SNHLY and CDR2 is FYNNEI. V lost 7 bases and J lost 4; bases outside the gene matches: 5. This CDR3 is built from 13 residues. The CDR3 DNA reads TGTGCCAGCACGTCCGGACTAGCGTACGAGCAGTACTTC. Encoded protein: CASTSGLAYEQYF.

The chain recombines TRBV7-8 with TRBJ1-5; 7 nucleotides match TRBD1. This CDR3 spans 16 amino acids. Germline assignment: CDR1 SGHVS and CDR2 FQNEAQ. V lost 6 bases to trimming and J lost 6 bases; unmatched junction nucleotides: 14. The CDR3 sequence: CASSFRNGQVGQPQHF. As DNA, the CDR3 is TGTGCCAGCAGTTTCAGGAACGGACAGGTGGGTCAGCCCCAGCATTTT.

The genes are TRBV19 and TRBJ2-1; 13 bases are shared with TRBD2. The CDR3 contains 15 residues. Germline loops: CDR1 LNHDA, CDR2 SQIVND (reference sequence). V dropped 4 bases and J dropped 6; count of bases not matched to a gene: 3. CDR3 region: CASSTTSGGFNEQFF. DNA for the CDR3: TGTGCCAGTAGTACGACTAGCGGGGGGTTCAATGAGCAGTTCTTC.

J is TRBJ2-3 and V is TRBV7-3, with D possibly matching TRBD1 (6 bases). V was shortened by 5 bases and J by 4 bases, with 16 bases between the two germline ends. The CDR3 extends over 15 amino acids. Per germline, CDR1 SGHTA and CDR2 FQGTGA. The CDR3 loop reads CASSKVRGGADTQYF. CDR3 coding DNA: TGTGCCAGCAGCAAAGTTAGAGGGGGAGCAGATACGCAGTATTTT.

The chain recombines TRBV6-1 with TRBJ2-1; TRBD2 agrees at 14 bases. This CDR3 comprises 15 residues. V lost 6 bases and J lost 4; bases outside the gene matches: 2. CDR1 MNHNS and CDR2 SASEGT come from the germline V gene. CDR3 in amino acids: CASSGLAGGYNEQFF. CDR3 nucleotides: TGTGCCAGCAGCGGACTAGCGGGGGGTTACAATGAGCAGTTCTTC.

The chain recombines TRBV5-1 with TRBJ2-5; a weak D match, TRBD1 (6 bases). CDR3 length: 13 residues. Looked up from germline, CDR1 is SGHRS and CDR2 is YFSETQ. V was pared by 4 bases and J by 5 bases, with 12 bases between. The CDR3 protein is CASSGGLQETQYF. The CDR3 nucleotides are TGCGCCAGCAGCGGGGGCCTCCAGGAGACCCAGTACTTC.